This T cell receptor beta chain is from a study of cytomegalovirus exposure and HLA in healthy donors. Points from the study as a whole: In a later analysis, common viral pathogens appeared linked to several of the most significant clusters. Later analysis placed DRB1 highest and HLA-C lowest in TCR association rates, which differed by HLA locus.

PCR was performed using 60 Vbeta and 13 Jbeta primers. Profiling relied on immunoSEQ multiplex PCR, and the TCRdb table lists in-frame clones only, not all of them. The sample lists some 120,000 clones, 77% occurring once. Trimming removed 6 bases from V and 1 base from J, with 18 bases in between. The CDR3 consists of 16 residues. Germline CDR1 and CDR2: MDHEN and SYDVKM. Concerning this clone itself: Its target is unknown.

The sequence came from a young man in good health and CMV-seropositive. Specimen: PBMCs. V and J are TRBV28 and TRBJ1-1, with a tentative D call TRBD1 (6 bases). In DNA form, the CDR3 reads TGTGCCAGCAGCCCCCTGGGCGCGGACAGGAACACTGAAGCTTTCTTT. It specifies CASSPLGADRNTEAFF.